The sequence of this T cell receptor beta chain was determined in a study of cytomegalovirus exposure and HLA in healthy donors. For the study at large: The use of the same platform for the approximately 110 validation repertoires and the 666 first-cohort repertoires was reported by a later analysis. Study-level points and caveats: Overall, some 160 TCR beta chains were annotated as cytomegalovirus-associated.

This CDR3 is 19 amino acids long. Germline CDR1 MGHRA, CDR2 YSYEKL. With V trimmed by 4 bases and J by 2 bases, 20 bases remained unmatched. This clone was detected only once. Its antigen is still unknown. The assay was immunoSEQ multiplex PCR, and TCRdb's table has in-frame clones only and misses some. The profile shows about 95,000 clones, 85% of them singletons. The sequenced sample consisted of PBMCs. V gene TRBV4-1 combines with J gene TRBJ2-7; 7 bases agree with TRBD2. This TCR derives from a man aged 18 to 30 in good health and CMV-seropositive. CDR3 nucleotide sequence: TGCGCCAGCAGCCCGCCTTTCGGGACTAATGGGTCCCGACCCTACGAGCAGTACTTC. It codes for CASSPPFGTNGSRPYEQYF.